This T cell receptor beta chain appears in the sequencing data of a study of blood T cell repertoires in COVID-19. Cohort assignment relied on participant-reported clinical history. Clones were read by immunoSEQ multiplex PCR, and TCRdb kept only the in-frame ones, dropping some. The repertoire holds about 150,000 clones, with roughly 84% as singletons. This CDR3 comprises 13 residues. V dropped 3 bases and J dropped 5; count of bases not matched to a gene: 1. Germline lookup yields CDR1 LNHNV and CDR2 YYDKDF (reference sequence). The receptor was isolated from a woman between 45 and 65 years old who had been exposed to COVID-19. The chain employs TRBV15 and TRBJ2-7; 10 bases agree with TRBD1. The sequencing sample was made of PBMCs or T cells enriched from blood (not recorded which). This chain's CDR3 is CATSRGQGNEQYF. The CDR3 DNA follows: TGTGCCACCAGCAGGGGACAGGGGAACGAGCAGTACTTC.